These 30 T cell receptor beta chains share one sample of origin, sequenced in a study of blood T cells in healthy people across ages. A second PCR, run for about 7 to 11 cycles, used a sample-barcoded 5' primer plus a J-beta primer mix. Via MiXCR, TCRdb re-called the 5' RACE reads, giving one row per CDR3 protein. The sample shows 1.6 million or so distinct CDR3 sequences, roughly 30% of them seen only once. The sequenced sample was blood. The receptors derive from a woman aged 30 to 39 in good health.

This clonotype was detected only once. This chain links TRBV20-1 with TRBJ2-5; D remains ambiguous. CDR1 and CDR2 (germline): DFQATT, SNEGSKA (reference sequence). The CDR3 covers 13 residues. V lost 0 bases, J lost 5 bases, and 10 bases lay in between. CDR3 bases: TGCAGTGCTAGAGATACACCGGAGGAGACCCAGTACTTC. It specifies CSARDTPEETQYF.

The sample holds many counts of this clonotype. V usage is TRBV9 and J usage is TRBJ2-3; perhaps TRBD2 as D (5 bases). Germline CDR1 is SGDLS and CDR2 is YYNGEE. This CDR3 has 14 residues. V gave up 0 bases and J gave up 3 bases, with 8 bases separating them. CDR3 region: CASSVEGRTDTQYF. In DNA form, the CDR3 reads TGTGCCAGCAGCGTAGAAGGGAGAACAGATACGCAGTATTTT.

The gene calls are TRBV28 and TRBJ2-7; 9 nucleotides match TRBD1. Germline loops: CDR1 MDHEN, CDR2 SYDVKM. The CDR3 is made up of 13 amino acids. Trimming took 9 bases from V and 4 from J; bases not matched to a gene: 7. The CDR3 spells CASIEQGAYEQYF. DNA for the CDR3: TGTGCCAGTATAGAACAGGGGGCTTACGAGCAGTACTTC.

The chain uses TRBV29-1 and TRBJ2-7; 7 bases match TRBD1. The CDR3 totals 13 residues. In germline, CDR1 is SQVTM, CDR2 ANQGSEA. J gave up 0 bases and V 6 bases, and 5 bases lay outside the gene matches. The CDR3 protein is CSVLGQDSYEQYF. CDR3 sequence (DNA): TGCAGCGTCCTTGGACAGGACTCCTACGAGCAGTACTTC.

Details on this clonotype: A junction boundary mismatches the germline segment, possibly from a read error. The chain has TRBV12-3 or TRBV12-4 and TRBJ1-2; D is unresolved. The CDR3 totals 16 residues. The CDR3 DNA reads as TGTGCCAGCAGTGCATTGAGAGGTAGCCTTAACTATAGCTACACCTTC. Its protein product is CASSALRGSLNYSYTF.

This clonotype turned up a few times. The chain is built from TRBV6-1 and TRBJ1-2, with 9 bases fitting TRBD1. The CDR3 is made up of 13 amino acids. The germline CDR1 and CDR2 sequences are MNHNS and SASEGT. J gave up 6 bases and V 2 bases, and 1 base lay outside the gene matches. DNA of the CDR3: TGTGCCAGCAGTGAACACAGGGGGCATGGCTACACCTTC. It is translated as CASSEHRGHGYTF.

This clonotype was detected a few times. J is TRBJ2-3 and V is TRBV7-3; 13 nucleotides agree with TRBD2. The V gene's germline CDR1 is SGHTA and CDR2 FQGTGA. The CDR3 sequence is 17 residues long. Unmatched junction bases numbered 7, after V lost 4 bases and J lost 3 bases. DNA of the CDR3: TGTGCCAGCAGCTCAAGGACTAGCGGGGGCCTAACAGATACGCAGTATTTT. This codes for CASSSRTSGGLTDTQYF. Combining the CDR3 with reference TRBV7-3 and TRBJ2-3 gives the whole variable domain GAGVSQTPSNKVTEKGKYVELRCDPISGHTALYWYRQSLGQGPEFLIYFQGTGAADDSGLPNDRFFAVRPEGSVSTLKIQRTERGDSAVYLCASSSRTSGGLTDTQYFGPGTRLTVL.

This clonotype showed up many times. DNA of the CDR3: TGCAGCGTCGAGGGACAGTCCCTAGAAGAGCAGTTCTTC. This sequence encodes CSVEGQSLEEQFF. The chain links TRBV29-1 to TRBJ2-1; 7 positions agree with TRBD1. This CDR3 region has 13 residues. V shed 6 bases, J shed 10 bases, and the junction held 12 bases outside the gene matches. Germline CDR1 SQVTM, CDR2 ANQGSEA.

The chain employs TRBV19 and TRBJ2-6; D perhaps matches TRBD1 (6 bases). Trimming removed 6 bases from V and 3 bases from J, with 12 bases in between. Germline CDR1 LNHDA, CDR2 SQIVND (reference sequence). CDR3 length: 15 amino acids. CDR3 in amino acids: CASSRTVNGANVLTF. The CDR3 DNA reads as TGTGCCAGTAGCAGGACAGTGAATGGGGCCAACGTCCTGACTTTC.

The chain combines TRBV27 with TRBJ2-7; D gene ambiguous. V lost 4 bases to trimming and J lost 1 base, with 8 bases between them. Looked up from germline, CDR1 is MNHEY and CDR2 is SMNVEV (reference sequence). This CDR3 region has 13 residues. The CDR3 DNA follows: TGTGCCAGCAGTTCTCCCCAGTCCTACGAGCAGTACTTC. Its protein product is CASSSPQSYEQYF.

J is TRBJ2-5 and V is TRBV20-1, with D perhaps being TRBD1 or TRBD2 (5 bases each). CDR3 length equals 15 residues. Trimming took 4 bases from V and 3 from J, leaving 18 bases between them. Germline CDR1 and CDR2: DFQATT and SNEGSKA (reference sequence). The CDR3 loop reads CSANYRDPLEETQYF. In DNA form, the CDR3 reads TGCAGTGCTAACTACCGGGACCCGTTAGAAGAGACCCAGTACTTC.

This clonotype was detected only a few times. This sequence joins TRBV7-2 and TRBJ2-4; maybe TRBD2 (6 bases). Between the trimmed V and J ends, which lost 1 base and 0 bases, there was a span of 22 bases. The CDR3 loop spans 20 amino acids. Germline CDR1 SGHTA, CDR2 FQGNSA. CDR3 nucleotides: TGTGCCAGCAGCTTAGAGGTGGGTGGGAGGACCCCTCTAGCCAAAAACATTCAGTACTTC. Translated: CASSLEVGGRTPLAKNIQYF.

The chain has TRBV6-5 and TRBJ2-1; 8 nucleotides line up with TRBD2. The length of the CDR3 is 16 residues. V lost 6 bases and J lost 9; bases outside the gene matches: 16. CDR1 and CDR2 from the germline V gene are MNHEY and SVGAGI. The CDR3 here is CASSLFPGLELGEQFF. CDR3 coding DNA: TGTGCCAGCAGCCTCTTCCCGGGACTAGAATTGGGTGAGCAGTTCTTC.

V and J are TRBV15 and TRBJ2-7; the match to TRBD1 covers 8 bases. CDR3 size: 13 residues. Per the germline V gene, CDR1 is LNHNV and CDR2 is YYDKDF (reference sequence). The V and J ends lost 8 bases and 0 bases, in that order; junction bases with no gene match: 3. This CDR3 reads CATAGTGSYEQYF. CDR3 sequence (DNA): TGTGCCACCGCCGGGACAGGCTCCTACGAGCAGTACTTC.

Note on this clonotype: A junction end diverges from the germline sequence, so it may reflect a read error. J is TRBJ2-1 and V is TRBV27, with 10 positions matching TRBD2. Looked up from germline, CDR1 is MNHEY and CDR2 is SMNVEV (reference sequence). The CDR3 is made up of 17 amino acids. The CDR3 coding sequence is TGTGCCAGCAGTTTATCTAGCAGCGGGAGGGCCTACAATGGGCAGTTCTTC. Its translation: CASSLSSSGRAYNGQFF.

Notes on this clonotype: This may stem from a read error, because a much larger clone lies one nucleotide away. The gene calls are TRBV29-1 and TRBJ2-7; a possible D gene is TRBD1 (5 bases). Germline loops: CDR1 SQVTM, CDR2 ANQGSEA. This CDR3 spans 14 amino acids. CDR3 amino acids: CSVDADSSPYAQYF. In DNA form, the CDR3 reads TGCAGCGTTGACGCCGACAGCTCACCCTACGCGCAGTACTTC.

The chain combines TRBV5-6 with TRBJ2-5; D is perhaps TRBD2 (6 bases). With 2 bases removed from V and 7 bases from J, the gap between germline ends came to 18 bases. The germline gives CDR1 SGHDT, CDR2 YYEEEE. The CDR3 spans 15 residues. CDR3 nucleotide sequence: TGTGCCAGCAGCTTCATCAGCGGCGGGGTGGGGACCCAGTACTTC. Encoded protein: CASSFISGGVGTQYF.

This clonotype was observed a handful of times. J is TRBJ2-1 and V is TRBV5-1; the match to TRBD2 covers 10 bases. The germline gives CDR1 SGHRS, CDR2 YFSETQ. The CDR3 is 18 amino acids. V dropped 4 bases and J dropped 1; count of bases not matched to a gene: 11. The CDR3 region is CASSIEAGGPQSYNEQFF. The CDR3, as DNA: TGCGCCAGCAGCATAGAAGCGGGAGGGCCTCAGTCCTACAATGAGCAGTTCTTC.

Regarding this clonotype: This sequence may be a read error, since a much larger clone differs from it by one base. The chain joins TRBV4-1 to TRBJ2-1, with D perhaps TRBD2 (5 bases). The CDR3 totals 11 residues. In germline, CDR1 is MGHRA, CDR2 YSYEKL. The CDR3: CVSSQVEGQFF. Here the CDR3 DNA reads TGCGTCAGCAGCCAAGTAGAGGGGCAGTTCTTC.

This clonotype was seen only a few times. This chain links TRBV20-1 with TRBJ2-7, with a possible D match to TRBD2 (6 bases). The CDR3 runs to 13 residues. Germline V gene data show CDR1 as DFQATT and CDR2 as SNEGSKA (reference sequence). Trimming took 3 bases from V and 5 from J, leaving 14 bases between them. CDR3 in amino acids: CSARASVGDEQYF. The CDR3 nucleotides read TGCAGTGCTAGGGCTAGCGTCGGCGACGAGCAGTACTTC.

The chain links TRBV5-4 to TRBJ2-3, with D tentatively TRBD1 or TRBD2 (5 bases each). Deletions cut 4 bases from V and 4 bases from J, with 16 bases between. The CDR3 runs to 15 residues. Germline assignment: CDR1 SGHNT and CDR2 YYREEE (reference sequence). The CDR3 loop is CASSLDSGTADTQYF. The CDR3 nucleotides are TGTGCCAGCAGCCTGGATTCAGGGACGGCAGATACGCAGTATTTT.

The chain couples TRBV21-1 to TRBJ2-4; TRBD1, the table's D call, was not compared with the DNA. TRBV21-1 is a recognized pseudogene. The CDR3 is 16 residues long. The CDR3 DNA follows: TGTGCCAGCAGCAAATCTCCTAAGGGGCCCAAAAACATTCAGTACTTC. This sequence encodes CASSKSPKGPKNIQYF.

This clonotype was picked up a small number of times. The V and J genes are TRBV28 and TRBJ2-3, with TRBD2 identical over 14 bases. CDR1 is MDHEN and CDR2 is SYDVKM in the germline V gene. V gave up 2 bases and J gave up 4 bases; unmatched junction bases: 8. The CDR3 loop spans 18 amino acids. The CDR3 DNA reads as TGTGCCAGCAGTTTAGGACTAGCGGGGGGACCTCTCGCAGATACGCAGTATTTT. Translated: CASSLGLAGGPLADTQYF. The complete variable domain, with remaining parts taken from reference TRBV28 and TRBJ2-3, reads DVKVTQSSRYLVKRTGEKVFLECVQDMDHENMFWYRQDPGLGLRLIYFSYDVKMKEKGDIPEGYSVSREKKERFSLILESASTNQTSMYLCASSLGLAGGPLADTQYFGPGTRLTVL.

In its sample, this clonotype was seen a few times. The gene calls are TRBV6-2 or TRBV6-3 and TRBJ2-7; D might be TRBD1 or TRBD2, each matching 5 bases. CDR3 size: 13 residues. CDR1 is MNHEY, CDR2 SVGEGT, per germline. V lost 6 bases and J lost 5, with 14 bases in between. CDR3 sequence reads: CASRRDGRDEQYF. In DNA, the CDR3 is TGTGCCAGCAGACGGGACGGGCGGGACGAGCAGTACTTC.

This clonotype was counted only a few times. This chain uses TRBV20-1 with TRBJ1-1; D may be TRBD1 (5 bases). The CDR3 loop spans 13 amino acids. Between the trimmed V and J ends, which lost 2 bases and 4 bases, there was a span of 11 bases. CDR1 and CDR2 from the germline V gene are DFQATT and SNEGSKA (reference sequence). In DNA, the CDR3 is TGCAGTGCTAGACAGGGTGGGACCACTGAAGCTTTCTTT. Its translation: CSARQGGTTEAFF.

J is TRBJ2-7 and V is TRBV14; 8 nucleotides line up with TRBD1. The J call may be mistaken, given a closer DNA end match to TRBJ2-5. Germline loops: CDR1 SGHDN, CDR2 FVKESK. This CDR3 comprises 15 residues. The CDR3 is CASSQGTGWQETQYF. The CDR3 DNA is TGTGCCAGCAGCCAAGGGACAGGGTGGCAAGAGACCCAGTACTTC.

This clonotype was observed a few times. This chain connects TRBV3-1 to TRBJ2-3; 7 nucleotides line up with TRBD1. This CDR3 is 15 amino acids long. Per the germline V gene, CDR1 is LGHDT and CDR2 is YNNKEL (reference sequence). V shed 4 bases and J 3 bases; nucleotides not matched to a gene: 7. The CDR3 nucleotides are TGTGCCAGCAGCCGTCGGGACAGTAGTACAGATACGCAGTATTTT. Amino acid sequence: CASSRRDSSTDTQYF.

This chain connects TRBV24-1 to TRBJ2-3; no clear D. Per the germline V gene, CDR1 is KGHDR and CDR2 is SFDVKD. The CDR3 runs 15 residues. V shed 6 bases and J shed 2 bases, with 14 bases lying between them. The CDR3 region is CATSNPDVNTDTQYF. In nucleotides, the CDR3 is TGTGCCACCAGTAACCCTGATGTGAACACAGATACGCAGTATTTT.

CDR3 nucleotide sequence: TGTGCCAGCAGCCAAGAAAACCGGTACGAGCAGTACTTC. Translation: CASSQENRYEQYF. This rearrangement joins TRBV3-1 to TRBJ2-7; no definite D call. The ends were cut back, 0 bases at V and 4 bases at J, with 7 bases in the middle. This CDR3 spans 13 amino acids. Per the germline V gene, CDR1 is LGHDT and CDR2 is YNNKEL (reference sequence).

This clonotype has a handful of counts. The chain employs TRBV7-8 and TRBJ2-1, with 8 bases lining up with TRBD2. After removal of 2 bases from V and 0 bases from J, the junction contained 3 bases not matched to a gene. The CDR3 covers 16 residues. Germline CDR1 is SGHVS and CDR2 is FQNEAQ. CDR3 nucleotide sequence: TGTGCCAGCAGCTTATGGCGGGAGGACTCCTACAATGAGCAGTTCTTC. Translated, it gives CASSLWREDSYNEQFF.